This T cell receptor (beta chain) was recorded in a study of T-cell reconstitution after alpha-beta-depleted transplantation in children (TCRdb year 2016). Regarding the study in general: Using TCR repertoire profiling, the study followed T-cell immune reconstitution in a quantitative way in children after TCRalphabeta/CD19-depleted allogeneic hematopoietic cell transplantation.

The cysteine opens and the phenylalanine closes a CDR3 of 14 amino acids. Solely the CDR3 DNA is kept, with 42 bases framed from the first base. Taken from the germline V gene, the CDR1 and CDR2 loops are SGHTA and FQGNSA. The library was obtained by PCR. Sequencing instrument: Illumina HiSeq 2500. To normalize quantification of the TCRbeta repertoire, the TCR libraries were built with molecular barcoding that relied on unique molecular identifiers. TCRdb's own reprocessing of the public reads used fastp at Q25 and MiXCR and kept productive beta chains. Rows are unified per CDR3 protein, each entry keeping the most common DNA and genes. The sample yields some 250,000 distinct CDR3 sequences; around 12% were counted once. Jointly, the top ten make up over 2% of the sample. Worth noting for this clonotype: Its antigen remains unidentified. This sequence may be a read error, since a much larger clone differs from it by one base.

The specimen comprised PBMCs from the stem cell graft donor, sampled from the stem cell graft. The clonotype was recovered from a human donor who donated a stem cell graft to a child with acute lymphoblastic leukemia. This sequence uses TRBV7-2 and TRBJ1-5; a weak D assignment points to TRBD1 (5 bases agree). The CDR3 region: CASSLDKAGQPHHF. The DNA sequence is as follows: TGTGCCAGCAGCTTGGACAAGGCGGGTCAGCCCCACCATTTT.